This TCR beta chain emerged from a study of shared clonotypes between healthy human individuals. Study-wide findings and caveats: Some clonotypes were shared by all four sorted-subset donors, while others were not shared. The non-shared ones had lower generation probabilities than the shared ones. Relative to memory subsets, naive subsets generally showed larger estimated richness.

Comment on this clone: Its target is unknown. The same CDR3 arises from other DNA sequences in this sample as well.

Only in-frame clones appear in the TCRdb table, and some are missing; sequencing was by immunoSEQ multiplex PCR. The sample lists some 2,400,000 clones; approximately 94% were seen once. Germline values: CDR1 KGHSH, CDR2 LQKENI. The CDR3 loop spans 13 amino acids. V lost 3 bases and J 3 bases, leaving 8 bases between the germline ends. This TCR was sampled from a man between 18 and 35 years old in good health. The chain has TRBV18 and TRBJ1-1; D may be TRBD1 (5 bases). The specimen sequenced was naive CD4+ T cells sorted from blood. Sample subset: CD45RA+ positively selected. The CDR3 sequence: CASSPPGDTEAFF. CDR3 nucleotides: TGTGCCAGCTCACCCCCGGGGGACACTGAAGCTTTCTTT.